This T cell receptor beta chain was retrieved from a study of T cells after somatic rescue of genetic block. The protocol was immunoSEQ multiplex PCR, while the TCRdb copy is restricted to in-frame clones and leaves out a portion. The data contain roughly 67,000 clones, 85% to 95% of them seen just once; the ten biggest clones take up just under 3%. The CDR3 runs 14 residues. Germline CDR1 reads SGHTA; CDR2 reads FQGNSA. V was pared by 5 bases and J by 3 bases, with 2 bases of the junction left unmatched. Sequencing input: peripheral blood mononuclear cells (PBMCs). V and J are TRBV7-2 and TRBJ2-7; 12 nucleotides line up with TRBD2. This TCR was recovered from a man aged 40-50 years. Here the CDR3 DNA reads TGTGCCAGCAGCGAGACTAGCGGGAGCTACGAGCAGTACTTC. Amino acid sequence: CASSETSGSYEQYF.